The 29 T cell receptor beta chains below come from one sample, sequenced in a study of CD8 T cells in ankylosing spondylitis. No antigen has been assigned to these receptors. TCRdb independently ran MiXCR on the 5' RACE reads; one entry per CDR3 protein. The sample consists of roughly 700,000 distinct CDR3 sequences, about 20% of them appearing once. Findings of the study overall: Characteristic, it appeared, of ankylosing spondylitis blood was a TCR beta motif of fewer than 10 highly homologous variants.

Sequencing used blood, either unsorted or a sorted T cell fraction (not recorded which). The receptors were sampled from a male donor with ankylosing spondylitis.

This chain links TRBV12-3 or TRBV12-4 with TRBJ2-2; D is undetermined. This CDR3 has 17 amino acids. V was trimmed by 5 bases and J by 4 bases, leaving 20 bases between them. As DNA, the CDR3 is TGTGCCAGCAGTGAACCTCTAGGGATTCCCTTCACCGGGGAGCTGTTTTTT. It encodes CASSEPLGIPFTGELFF.

CDR3 DNA: TGCAGTGCTCGTCTTGTTTCCTACGAGCAGTACTTC. Its protein is CSARLVSYEQYF. V and J are TRBV20-1 and TRBJ2-7; D is ambiguous. Trimming removed 5 bases from V and 1 base from J, with 9 bases in between. Germline V lookup: CDR1 DFQATT, CDR2 SNEGSKA (reference sequence). The CDR3 has 12 residues.

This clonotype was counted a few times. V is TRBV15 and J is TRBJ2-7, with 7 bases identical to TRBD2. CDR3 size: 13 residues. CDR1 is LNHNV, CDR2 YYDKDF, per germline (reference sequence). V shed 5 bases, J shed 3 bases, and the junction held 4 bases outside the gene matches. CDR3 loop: CATSGRTSYEQYF. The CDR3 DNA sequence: TGTGCCACCAGCGGAAGGACTAGCTACGAGCAGTACTTC.

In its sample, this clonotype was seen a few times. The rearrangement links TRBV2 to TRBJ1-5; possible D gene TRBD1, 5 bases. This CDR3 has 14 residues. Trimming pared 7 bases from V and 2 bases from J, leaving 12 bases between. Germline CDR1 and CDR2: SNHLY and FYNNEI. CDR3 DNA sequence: TGTGCCAGCACTGAGGGGTTAGGCAATCAGCCCCAGCATTTT. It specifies CASTEGLGNQPQHF.

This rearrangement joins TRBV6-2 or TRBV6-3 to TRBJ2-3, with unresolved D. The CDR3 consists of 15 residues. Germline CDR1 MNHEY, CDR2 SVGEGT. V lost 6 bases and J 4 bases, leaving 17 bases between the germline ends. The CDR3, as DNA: TGTGCCAGCAGGCAAACCGTCCTATCGTCAGATACGCAGTATTTT. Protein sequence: CASRQTVLSSDTQYF.

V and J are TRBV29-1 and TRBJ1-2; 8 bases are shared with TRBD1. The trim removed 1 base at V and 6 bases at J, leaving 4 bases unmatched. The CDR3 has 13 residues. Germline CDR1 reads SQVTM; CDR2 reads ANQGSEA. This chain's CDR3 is CSVEGQDRDGYTF. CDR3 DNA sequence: TGCAGCGTTGAAGGTCAGGACAGGGATGGCTACACCTTC.

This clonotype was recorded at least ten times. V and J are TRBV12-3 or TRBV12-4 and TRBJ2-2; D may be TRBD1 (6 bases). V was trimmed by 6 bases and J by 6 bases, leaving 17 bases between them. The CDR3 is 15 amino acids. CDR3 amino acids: CASRVDRSTPGELFF. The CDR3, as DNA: TGTGCCAGCAGGGTAGACAGGAGTACCCCCGGGGAGCTGTTTTTT.

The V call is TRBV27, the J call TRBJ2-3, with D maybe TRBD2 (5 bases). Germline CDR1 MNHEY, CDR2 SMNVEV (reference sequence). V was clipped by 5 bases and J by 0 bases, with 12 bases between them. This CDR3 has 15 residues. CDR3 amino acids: CASSPKERSTDTQYF. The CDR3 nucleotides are TGTGCCAGCAGTCCGAAGGAGCGGAGCACAGATACGCAGTATTTT.

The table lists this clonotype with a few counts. The CDR3 DNA reads as TGTGCCAGCAGCACCCGACTAGCGGGGGACACAGATACGCAGTATTTT. Amino acids: CASSTRLAGDTDTQYF. The chain recombines TRBV9 with TRBJ2-3, with 12 nucleotides matching TRBD2. This CDR3 has 16 amino acids. Germline CDR1 and CDR2: SGDLS and YYNGEE. With 4 bases clipped from V and 2 bases from J, the junction kept 5 bases outside the gene matches.

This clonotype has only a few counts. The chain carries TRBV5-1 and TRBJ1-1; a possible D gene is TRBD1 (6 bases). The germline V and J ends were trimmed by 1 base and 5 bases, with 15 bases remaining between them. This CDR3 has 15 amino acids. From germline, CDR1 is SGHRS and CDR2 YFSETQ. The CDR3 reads CASSLQQGYRTEAFF. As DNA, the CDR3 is TGCGCCAGCAGCTTGCAACAGGGTTATCGGACTGAAGCTTTCTTT.

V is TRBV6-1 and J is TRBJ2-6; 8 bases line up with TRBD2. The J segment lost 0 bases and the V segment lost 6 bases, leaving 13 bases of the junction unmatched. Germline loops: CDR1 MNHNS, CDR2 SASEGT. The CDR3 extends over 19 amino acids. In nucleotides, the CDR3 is TGTGCCAGCAGCCCGTGGGGAGCGGGAGAGAGCTCTGGGGCCAACGTCCTGACTTTC. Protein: CASSPWGAGESSGANVLTF.

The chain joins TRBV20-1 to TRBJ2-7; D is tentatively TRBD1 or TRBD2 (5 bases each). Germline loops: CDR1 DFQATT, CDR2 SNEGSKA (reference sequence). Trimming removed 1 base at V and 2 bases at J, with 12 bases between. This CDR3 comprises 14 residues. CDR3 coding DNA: TGCAGTGCTAGAGGGTCCGGGGCAGCCTACGAGCAGTACTTC. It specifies CSARGSGAAYEQYF.

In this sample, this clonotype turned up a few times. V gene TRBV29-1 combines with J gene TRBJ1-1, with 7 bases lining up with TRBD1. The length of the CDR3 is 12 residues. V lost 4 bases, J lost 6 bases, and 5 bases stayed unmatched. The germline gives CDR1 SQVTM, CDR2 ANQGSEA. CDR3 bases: TGCAGCGTTGTTGACAGGGCGCCTGAAGCTTTCTTT. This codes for CSVVDRAPEAFF.

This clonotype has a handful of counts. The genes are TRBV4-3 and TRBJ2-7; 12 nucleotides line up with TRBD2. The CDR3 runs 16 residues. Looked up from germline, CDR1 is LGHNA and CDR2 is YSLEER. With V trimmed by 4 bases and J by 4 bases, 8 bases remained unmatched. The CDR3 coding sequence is TGCGCCAGCAGCCCCCTGGAGACTAGCGGGAGATACGAGCAGTACTTC. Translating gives CASSPLETSGRYEQYF.

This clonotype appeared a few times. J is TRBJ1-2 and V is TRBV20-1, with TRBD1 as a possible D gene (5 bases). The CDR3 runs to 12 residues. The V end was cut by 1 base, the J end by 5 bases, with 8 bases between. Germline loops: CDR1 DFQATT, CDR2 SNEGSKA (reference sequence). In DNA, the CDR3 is TGCAGTGCTAGAGCAGGGTTTTATGGCTACACCTTC. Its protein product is CSARAGFYGYTF.

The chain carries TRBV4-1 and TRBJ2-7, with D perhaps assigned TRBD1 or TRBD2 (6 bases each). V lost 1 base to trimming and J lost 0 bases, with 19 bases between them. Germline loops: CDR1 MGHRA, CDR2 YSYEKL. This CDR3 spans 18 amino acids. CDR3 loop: CASSQVGGGGAGSYEQYF. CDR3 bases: TGCGCCAGCAGCCAAGTAGGGGGAGGAGGGGCCGGCTCCTACGAGCAGTACTTC.

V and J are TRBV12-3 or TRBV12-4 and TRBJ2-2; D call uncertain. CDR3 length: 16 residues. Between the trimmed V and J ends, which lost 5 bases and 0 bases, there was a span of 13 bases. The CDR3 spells CASSNTRAANTGELFF. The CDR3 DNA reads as TGTGCCAGCAGTAACACTCGGGCCGCGAACACCGGGGAGCTGTTTTTT.

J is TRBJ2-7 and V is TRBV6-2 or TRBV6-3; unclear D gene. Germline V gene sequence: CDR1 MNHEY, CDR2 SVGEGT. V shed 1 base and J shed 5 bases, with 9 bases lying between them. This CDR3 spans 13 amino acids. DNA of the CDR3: TGTGCCAGCAGTTACTACCCTAGTGACGAGCAGTACTTC. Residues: CASSYYPSDEQYF.

This CDR3 reads CSARGVAAEAFF. For the CDR3, the DNA is TGCAGTGCTAGAGGGGTGGCGGCCGAAGCTTTCTTT. The V and J genes are TRBV20-1 and TRBJ1-1; D is undetermined. CDR1 is DFQATT and CDR2 is SNEGSKA in the germline V gene (reference sequence). The CDR3 length is 12 residues. Trimming removed 1 base at V and 8 bases at J, with 11 bases between.

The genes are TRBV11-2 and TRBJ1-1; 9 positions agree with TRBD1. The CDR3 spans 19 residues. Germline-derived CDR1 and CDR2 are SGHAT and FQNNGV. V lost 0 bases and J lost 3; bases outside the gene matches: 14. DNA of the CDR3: TGTGCCAGCAGCTTAGACCCTACAACAGGGGGCGGGATGTACACTGAAGCTTTCTTT. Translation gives CASSLDPTTGGGMYTEAFF.

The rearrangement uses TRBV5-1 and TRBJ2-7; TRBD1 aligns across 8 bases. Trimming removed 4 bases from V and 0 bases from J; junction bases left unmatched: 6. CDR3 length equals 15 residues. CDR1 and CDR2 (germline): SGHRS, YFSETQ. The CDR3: CASSGGQGFSYEQYF. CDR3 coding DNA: TGCGCCAGCAGCGGAGGACAGGGATTCTCCTACGAGCAGTACTTC.

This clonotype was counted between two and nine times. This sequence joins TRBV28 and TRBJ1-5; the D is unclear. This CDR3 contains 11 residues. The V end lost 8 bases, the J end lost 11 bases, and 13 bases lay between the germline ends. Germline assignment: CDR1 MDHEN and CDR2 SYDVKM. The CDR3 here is CASSLTRAQHF. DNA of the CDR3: TGTGCCAGCTCGCTCACCCGGGCCCAGCATTTT.

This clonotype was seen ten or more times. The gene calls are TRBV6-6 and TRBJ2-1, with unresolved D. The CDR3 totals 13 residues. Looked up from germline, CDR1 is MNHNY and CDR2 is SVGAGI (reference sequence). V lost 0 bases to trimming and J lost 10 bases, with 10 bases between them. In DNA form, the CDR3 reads TGTGCCAGCAGTTACTCGGGCGGTTGGGAGCAGTTCTTC. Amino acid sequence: CASSYSGGWEQFF.

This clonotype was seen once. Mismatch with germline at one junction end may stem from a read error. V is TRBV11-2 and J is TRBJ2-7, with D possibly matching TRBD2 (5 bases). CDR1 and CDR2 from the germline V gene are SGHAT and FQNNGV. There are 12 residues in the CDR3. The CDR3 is CACSLRGYEQYF. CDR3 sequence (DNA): TGTGCCTGCAGCTTAAGAGGGTACGAGCAGTACTTC.

CDR3 DNA sequence: TGTGCCAGCAGCCAAGGGACTAGCGTAAAATCAGAAGAGACCCAGTACTTC. This codes for CASSQGTSVKSEETQYF. The chain employs TRBV4-2 and TRBJ2-5, with 9 bases identical to TRBD2. CDR1 LGHNA and CDR2 YNFKEQ come from the germline V gene. J gave up 3 bases and V 1 base, and 9 bases lay outside the gene matches. The CDR3 is 17 amino acids.

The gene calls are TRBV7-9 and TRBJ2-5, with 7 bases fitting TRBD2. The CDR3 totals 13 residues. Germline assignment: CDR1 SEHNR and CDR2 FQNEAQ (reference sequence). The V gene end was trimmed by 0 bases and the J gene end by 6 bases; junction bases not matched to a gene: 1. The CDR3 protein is CASSLAGGKTQYF. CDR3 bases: TGTGCCAGCAGCTTAGCGGGGGGGAAGACCCAGTACTTC.

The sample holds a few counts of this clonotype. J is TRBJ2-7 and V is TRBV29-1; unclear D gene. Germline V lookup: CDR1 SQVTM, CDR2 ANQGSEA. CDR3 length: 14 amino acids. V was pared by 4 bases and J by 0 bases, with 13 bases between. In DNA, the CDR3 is TGCAGCGTTGTGGCGGCTCATAGCTCCTACGAGCAGTACTTC. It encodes CSVVAAHSSYEQYF.

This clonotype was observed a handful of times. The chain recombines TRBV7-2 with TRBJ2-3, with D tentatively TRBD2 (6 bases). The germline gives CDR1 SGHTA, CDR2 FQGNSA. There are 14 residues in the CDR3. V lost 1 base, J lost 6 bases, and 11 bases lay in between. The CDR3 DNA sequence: TGTGCCAGCAGCTTAGTCGGGAGTTCCGATACGCAGTATTTT. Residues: CASSLVGSSDTQYF.

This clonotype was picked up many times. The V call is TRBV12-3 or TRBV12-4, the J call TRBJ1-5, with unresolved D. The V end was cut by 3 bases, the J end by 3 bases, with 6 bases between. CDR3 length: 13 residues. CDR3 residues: CASSLEINQPQHF. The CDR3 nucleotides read TGTGCCAGCAGTTTGGAGATCAATCAGCCCCAGCATTTT.